This TCR beta chain was identified in a study of blood T cells in healthy people across ages. Study-level results: Researchers judged that diversity estimates from one million T cells fell short of true values.

Primers used in a second PCR of about 7 to 12 cycles were a sample-barcoded 5' primer and a J-beta primer mix. MiXCR, run by TCRdb on the 5' RACE reads, gives a single entry per CDR3 protein. The sample includes fewer than 1 million distinct CDR3 sequences, around 43% of them seen just once. Comments on this clonotype: The antigen is undetermined.

Germline CDR1 MGHRA, CDR2 YSYEKL. The length of the CDR3 is 18 residues. The ends were cut back, 2 bases at V and 0 bases at J, with 20 bases in the middle. The V call is TRBV4-1, the J call TRBJ2-7, with D perhaps matching TRBD1 (6 bases). The sequence was obtained from a man aged 55-75 years in good health. The sequencing sample was made of blood. CDR3 nucleotides: TGCGCCAGCAGCCAAAGAATTGGGCTTCGGACAGACTCCTACGAGCAGTACTTC. Protein sequence: CASSQRIGLRTDSYEQYF.